These 31 T cell receptor beta chains were sequenced from one sample in a study of early T cells in non-severe SARS-CoV-2 infection. MiXCR, applied by TCRdb to the 5' RACE reads, yields one record per CDR3 protein. The table records 75,000 to 100,000 distinct CDR3 sequences, about 15% of them present only once. The sequenced sample was whole blood. All receptors come from an adult who was a healthcare worker with PCR-confirmed SARS-CoV-2 infection or an uninfected control (not recorded which).

The chain couples TRBV7-4 to TRBJ2-1; perhaps TRBD1 as D (6 bases). The V and J ends lost 5 bases and 7 bases respectively, with 15 bases between them. CDR1 is SGHVT and CDR2 is SQSDAQ in the germline V gene. The length of the CDR3 is 14 residues. The CDR3 coding sequence is TGTGCCAGCAGCGTACAGGGTCCCTTGAATGAGCAGTTCTTC. It translates to CASSVQGPLNEQFF.

J is TRBJ2-7 and V is TRBV12-3 or TRBV12-4; D is uncertain. The CDR3 is made up of 12 amino acids. V shed 3 bases and J shed 2 bases, with 5 bases lying between them. The CDR3 DNA follows: TGTGCCAGCAGTTTTGACCCCTACGAGCAGTACTTC. Amino acid sequence: CASSFDPYEQYF.

The chain joins TRBV19 to TRBJ1-2; tentatively, D is TRBD1 (6 bases). V gave up 3 bases and J gave up 4 bases, with 15 bases separating them. Germline V gene lookup returns CDR1 LNHDA and CDR2 SQIVND (reference sequence). The CDR3 is 15 residues long. The CDR3 region has the DNA TGTGCCAGTAGTATCGACCGGGACATTCTCTATGGCTACACCTTC. It is translated as CASSIDRDILYGYTF. The variable domain in full, completed from reference TRBV19 and TRBJ1-2, reads DGGITQSPKYLFRKEGQNVTLSCEQNLNHDAMYWYRQDPGQGLRLIYYSQIVNDFQKGDIAEGYSVSREKKESFPLTVTSAQKNPTAFYLCASSIDRDILYGYTFGSGTRLTVV.

The chain joins TRBV20-1 to TRBJ2-3; 13 nucleotides line up with TRBD2. CDR1 is DFQATT and CDR2 is SNEGSKA in the germline V gene (reference sequence). J lost 6 bases, V lost 3 bases, and 9 bases had no gene match. CDR3 length equals 16 residues. CDR3: CSASYPGLAGTDTQYF. In DNA, the CDR3 is TGCAGTGCTAGTTACCCGGGACTAGCGGGAACCGATACGCAGTATTTT.

The J gene is TRBJ2-1, the V gene TRBV12-3 or TRBV12-4; a weak D match, TRBD2 (6 bases). This CDR3 is built from 14 residues. Between the trimmed V and J ends, which lost 11 bases and 1 base, there was a span of 15 bases. The CDR3, as DNA: TGTGCCTCTCCCCCGGGGGAGTCCTACAATGAGCAGTTCTTC. Translating gives CASPPGESYNEQFF.

This clonotype came up a few times. The chain joins TRBV7-9 to TRBJ2-7, with 12 nucleotides matching TRBD2. The CDR3 runs to 16 residues. Germline V gene data show CDR1 as SEHNR and CDR2 as FQNEAQ (reference sequence). With V trimmed by 5 bases and J by 2 bases, 7 bases remained unmatched. CDR3 in DNA: TGTGCCAGCAGCCCAGTCGGACTAGCGGGAACCTACGAGCAGTACTTC. Translation gives CASSPVGLAGTYEQYF.

The V and J genes are TRBV19 and TRBJ2-1; 9 bases fit TRBD1. Unmatched junction bases numbered 7, after V lost 4 bases and J lost 0 bases. The CDR3 contains 17 residues. Germline lookup yields CDR1 LNHDA and CDR2 SQIVND (reference sequence). This CDR3 reads CASSTPGQGTSYNEQFF. The DNA of the CDR3 is TGTGCCAGTAGTACACCGGGACAGGGTACCTCCTACAATGAGCAGTTCTTC.

This clonotype appeared a few times. The V and J genes are TRBV18 and TRBJ2-3; 7 positions match TRBD1. Germline CDR1 and CDR2: KGHSH and LQKENI. This CDR3 spans 15 amino acids. J gave up 1 base and V 4 bases, and 5 bases lay outside the gene matches. The CDR3 here is CASSLPGQRTDTQYF. In DNA form, the CDR3 reads TGTGCCAGCTCACTCCCGGGACAGCGCACAGATACGCAGTATTTT.

At least ten counts were recorded for this clonotype. The V call is TRBV7-9, the J call TRBJ2-7, with 11 bases aligning to TRBD1. V lost 6 bases and J lost 2; bases outside the gene matches: 6. CDR1 is SEHNR and CDR2 is FQNEAQ in the germline V gene (reference sequence). The CDR3 length is 15 residues. The CDR3 here is CASSPPGQGAYEQYF. CDR3 nucleotides: TGTGCCAGCAGTCCGCCGGGACAGGGGGCCTACGAGCAGTACTTC. The variable domain in full, with the rest retrieved from reference TRBV7-9 and TRBJ2-7, is DTGVSQNPRHKITKRGQNVTFRCDPISEHNRLYWYRQTLGQGPEFLTYFQNEAQLEKSRLLSDRFSAERPKGSFSTLEIQRTEQGDSAMYLCASSPPGQGAYEQYFGPGTRLTVT.

This clonotype was picked up a small number of times. The rearrangement links TRBV9 to TRBJ1-2, with D possibly matching TRBD1 (5 bases). The germline V gene has CDR1 SGDLS and CDR2 YYNGEE. This CDR3 spans 15 amino acids. V lost 3 bases and J lost 7, with 19 bases in between. CDR3 sequence: CASSAWDRGGGGYTF. The CDR3 bases are TGTGCCAGCAGCGCCTGGGACCGTGGGGGAGGTGGCTACACCTTC.

This clonotype was seen only a few times. The V and J genes are TRBV27 and TRBJ2-6, with TRBD1 as a possible D gene (6 bases). Germline assignment: CDR1 MNHEY and CDR2 SMNVEV (reference sequence). This CDR3 has 15 amino acids. V was trimmed by 7 bases and J by 4 bases, leaving 14 bases between them. The CDR3 DNA reads as TGTGCCAGCACCCGCACAGGGACGGGGGCCAACGTCCTGACTTTC. Amino acids: CASTRTGTGANVLTF.

This clonotype was found many times. V is TRBV5-5 and J is TRBJ1-1; possibly TRBD1 for D (5 bases). The germline V and J ends were trimmed by 4 bases and 1 base, with 8 bases remaining between them. CDR3 length: 13 residues. From germline, CDR1 is SGHKS and CDR2 YYEKEE (reference sequence). The CDR3 protein is CASSIQGNTEAFF. CDR3 DNA: TGTGCCAGCAGCATTCAGGGGAACACTGAAGCTTTCTTT.

There are a few counts of this clonotype. The DNA of the CDR3 is TGCGCCAGCAGTGATTCAGGACTAGCGAGACCCTACGAGCAGTACTTC. Protein: CASSDSGLARPYEQYF. The chain has TRBV10-1 and TRBJ2-7, with 9 nucleotides matching TRBD2. After removal of 3 bases from V and 2 bases from J, the junction contained 8 bases not matched to a gene. This CDR3 comprises 16 residues. CDR1 is WNHNN, CDR2 SYGVQD, per germline (reference sequence).

This sequence joins TRBV4-1 and TRBJ2-3; 9 bases agree with TRBD2. The CDR3 spans 17 residues. From germline, CDR1 is MGHRA and CDR2 YSYEKL. With 2 bases clipped from V and 2 bases from J, the junction kept 8 bases outside the gene matches. As DNA, the CDR3 is TGCGCCAGCAGCCAAAGCGGGGGGCGTATCGCCACAGATACGCAGTATTTT. Amino acid sequence: CASSQSGGRIATDTQYF.

About this clonotype: Given the absence of the conserved phenylalanine or tryptophan at the CDR3 end, a read error is likely. V and J are TRBV20-1 and TRBJ2-7; D is perhaps TRBD2 (6 bases). This CDR3 contains 13 residues. Germline assignment: CDR1 DFQATT and CDR2 SNEGSKA (reference sequence). V dropped 7 bases and J dropped 7 bases, with 20 bases sitting between them. The CDR3 spells CSGTGTYPWEQYY. The CDR3 DNA reads TGCAGTGGTACCGGGACTTACCCCTGGGAGCAGTACTAC.

This clonotype was detected a few times. The rearrangement joins TRBV3-1 to TRBJ1-3, with no clear D. V was cut by 4 bases and J by 7 bases, with 8 bases left in between. CDR1 is LGHDT and CDR2 is YNNKEL in the germline V gene (reference sequence). CDR3 size: 12 residues. The CDR3 spells CASSPTVNTIYF. In nucleotides, the CDR3 is TGTGCCAGCAGCCCTACTGTTAACACCATATATTTT.

Ten or more counts support this clonotype. The chain joins TRBV12-3 or TRBV12-4 to TRBJ1-5; the D is unclear. This CDR3 contains 12 residues. Trimming pared 3 bases from V and 6 bases from J, leaving 6 bases between. The CDR3 loop reads CASSFGFQPQHF. DNA of the CDR3: TGTGCCAGCAGTTTCGGGTTTCAGCCCCAGCATTTT.

The rearrangement joins TRBV20-1 to TRBJ1-2; maybe TRBD1 (6 bases). The germline V gene has CDR1 DFQATT and CDR2 SNEGSKA (reference sequence). The germline V and J ends were trimmed by 5 bases and 8 bases, with 21 bases remaining between them. This CDR3 region has 14 residues. This CDR3 reads CSAVATEGVEGYTF. The CDR3, as DNA: TGCAGTGCTGTCGCGACAGAGGGGGTGGAAGGCTACACCTTC.

The CDR3 bases are TGTGCCACCAGTGAGGGAGATACGCAGTATTTT. This encodes CATSEGDTQYF. The chain links TRBV24-1 to TRBJ2-3, with unresolved D. CDR3 length: 11 residues. Germline V gene sequence: CDR1 KGHDR, CDR2 SFDVKD. The ends were cut back, 4 bases at V and 5 bases at J, with 3 bases in the middle.

The chain combines TRBV11-3 with TRBJ2-1, with D possibly being TRBD2 (6 bases). CDR1 SGHNT and CDR2 YENEEA come from the germline V gene. CDR3 size: 16 residues. Trimming removed 2 bases from V and 9 bases from J, with 20 bases in between. This CDR3 is CASSLRETISGTEQFF. The CDR3 DNA is TGTGCCAGCAGCTTAAGGGAGACCATTAGCGGAACTGAGCAGTTCTTC.

This clonotype was counted between two and nine times. J is TRBJ2-2 and V is TRBV25-1; D is unresolved. The length of the CDR3 is 14 residues. The germline V gene has CDR1 MGHDK and CDR2 SYGVNS. The V end lost 6 bases, the J end lost 2 bases, and 10 bases lay between the germline ends. The CDR3 loop reads CASSGPPNTGELFF. The CDR3, as DNA: TGTGCCAGCAGCGGGCCACCAAACACCGGGGAGCTGTTTTTT.

This chain connects TRBV29-1 to TRBJ1-1, with D hard to call. V lost 4 bases to trimming and J lost 3 bases, with 12 bases between them. This CDR3 spans 13 amino acids. CDR1 and CDR2 from the germline V gene are SQVTM and ANQGSEA. CDR3 nucleotide sequence: TGCAGCGTTGGGATTCAAGTCTACACTGAAGCTTTCTTT. As protein: CSVGIQVYTEAFF.

This clonotype occurred many times. The chain has TRBV10-1 and TRBJ1-1, with 7 positions matching TRBD1. After removal of 6 bases from V and 7 bases from J, the junction contained 5 bases not matched to a gene. CDR3 length: 12 residues. Germline CDR1 is WNHNN and CDR2 is SYGVQD (reference sequence). CDR3 DNA sequence: TGCGCCAGCAGACAGGGGACTTTTGAAGCTTTCTTT. It is translated as CASRQGTFEAFF.

This clonotype showed up many times. This rearrangement joins TRBV4-1 to TRBJ1-1; 8 bases are shared with TRBD1. The length of the CDR3 is 17 residues. Trimming at V came to 1 base and at J to 3 bases, leaving 10 bases not matched to a gene. In germline, CDR1 is MGHRA, CDR2 YSYEKL. The CDR3 nucleotides read TGCGCCAGCAGCCAAGCCCCCAGGGGGCAAGGGTACACTGAAGCTTTCTTT. Protein sequence: CASSQAPRGQGYTEAFF.

The table lists this clonotype with a few counts. This chain joins TRBV11-3 and TRBJ2-2; D is unclear. The length of the CDR3 is 16 residues. Germline V gene data show CDR1 as SGHNT and CDR2 as YENEEA. V lost 4 bases to trimming and J lost 1 base, with 13 bases between them. CDR3 region: CASSSQWTVNTGELFF. The CDR3, as DNA: TGTGCCAGCAGCTCCCAATGGACGGTGAACACCGGGGAGCTGTTTTTT. The complete variable domain, with remaining parts taken from reference TRBV11-3 and TRBJ2-2, reads EAGVVQSPRYKIIEKKQPVAFWCNPISGHNTLYWYLQNLGQGPELLIRYENEEAVDDSQLPKDRFSAERLKGVDSTLKIQPAELGDSAVYLCASSSQWTVNTGELFFGEGSRLTVL.

The rearrangement joins TRBV3-1 to TRBJ1-1, with 8 bases identical to TRBD1. The germline gives CDR1 LGHDT, CDR2 YNNKEL (reference sequence). CDR3 size: 15 residues. The junction had 10 bases not matched to a gene; V was cut back by 0 bases and J by 10 bases. The CDR3 DNA follows: TGTGCCAGCAGCCAAGATCCCCGGACAGGGCCAGGAGCTTTCTTT. Protein: CASSQDPRTGPGAFF.

This clonotype was seen repeatedly, ten times or more. This chain links TRBV29-1 with TRBJ1-5; no firm D call. V gave up 7 bases and J gave up 2 bases, with 9 bases separating them. This CDR3 has 12 amino acids. Germline V gene lookup returns CDR1 SQVTM and CDR2 ANQGSEA. The CDR3 DNA reads as TGCAGCGGGGGAAATGGCAATCAGCCCCAGCATTTT. Translation gives CSGGNGNQPQHF.

This clonotype appeared many times. The chain is built from TRBV7-9 and TRBJ2-1, with a tentative D call TRBD2 (5 bases). The CDR3 has 18 residues. Looked up from germline, CDR1 is SEHNR and CDR2 is FQNEAQ (reference sequence). Trimming removed 4 bases at V and 2 bases at J, with 21 bases between. The CDR3 DNA reads as TGTGCCAGCAGCTCCTCCTCGAGGGCCTCCAGTCCCTACAATGAGCAGTTCTTC. Translation: CASSSSSRASSPYNEQFF.

This clonotype came up once. The CDR3 sequence is CASSLGWGRTSTDTQYF. The CDR3 DNA reads as TGCGCCAGCAGCTTGGGATGGGGACGCACTAGCACAGATACGCAGTATTTT. The gene calls are TRBV5-1 and TRBJ2-3; the D gene could be TRBD1 or TRBD2 (5 bases each). CDR1 is SGHRS, CDR2 YFSETQ, per germline. The germline V and J ends were trimmed by 0 bases and 0 bases, with 14 bases remaining between them. The CDR3 contains 17 residues.

The rearrangement uses TRBV5-5 and TRBJ1-1; perhaps TRBD1 as D (6 bases). CDR1 SGHKS and CDR2 YYEKEE come from the germline V gene (reference sequence). The CDR3 covers 15 residues. Deletions cut 3 bases from V and 4 bases from J, with 16 bases between. The chain's CDR3 is CASSSHTGLGTEAFF. CDR3 bases: TGTGCCAGCAGCTCGCACACAGGGCTGGGCACTGAAGCTTTCTTT.

The sample holds a few counts of this clonotype. The rearrangement joins TRBV30 to TRBJ1-5, with D hard to call. The CDR3 contains 13 residues. V was pared by 2 bases and J by 5 bases, with 10 bases between. In germline, CDR1 is GTSNPN, CDR2 SVGIG (reference sequence). CDR3 region: CAWSTTEYQPQHF. CDR3 sequence (DNA): TGTGCCTGGAGTACGACTGAATATCAGCCCCAGCATTTT.